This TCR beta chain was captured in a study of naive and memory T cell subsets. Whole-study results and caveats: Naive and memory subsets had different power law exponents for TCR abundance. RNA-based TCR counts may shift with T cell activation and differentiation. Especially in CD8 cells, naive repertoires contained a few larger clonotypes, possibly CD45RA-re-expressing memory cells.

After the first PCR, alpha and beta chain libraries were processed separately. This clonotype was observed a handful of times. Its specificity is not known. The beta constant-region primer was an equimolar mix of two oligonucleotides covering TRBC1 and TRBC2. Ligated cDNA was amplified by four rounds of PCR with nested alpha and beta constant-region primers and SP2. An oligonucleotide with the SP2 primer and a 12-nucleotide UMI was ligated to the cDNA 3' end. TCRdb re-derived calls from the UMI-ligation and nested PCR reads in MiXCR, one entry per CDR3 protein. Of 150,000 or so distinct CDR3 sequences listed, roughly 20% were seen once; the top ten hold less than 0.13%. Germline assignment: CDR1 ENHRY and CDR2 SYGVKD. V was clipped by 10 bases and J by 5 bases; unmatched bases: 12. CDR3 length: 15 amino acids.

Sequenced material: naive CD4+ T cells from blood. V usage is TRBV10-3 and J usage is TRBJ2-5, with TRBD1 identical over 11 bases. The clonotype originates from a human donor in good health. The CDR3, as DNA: TGTGCCACCAAGAGAGGACAGGGGGCAGGGGAGACCCAGTACTTC. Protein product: CATKRGQGAGETQYF.